This T cell receptor (beta chain) was recorded in a study of blood T cell repertoires in COVID-19. The germline gives CDR1 SGHRS, CDR2 YFSETQ. V shed 4 bases and J 8 bases; nucleotides not matched to a gene: 8. The CDR3 totals 14 residues. TCRdb's table, derived via immunoSEQ multiplex PCR, lists solely in-frame clones and lacks some. The repertoire includes around 30,000 clones, around 84% of them detected once, and about an eighth sits in the top ten. The specimen was peripheral blood. This chain joins TRBV5-1 and TRBJ1-4; TRBD1 aligns across 7 bases. This TCR was recovered from a human donor in a cohort sampled during active COVID-19. CDR3 amino acids: CASSIRQGGEKLFF. CDR3 nucleotides: TGCGCCAGCAGCATTCGACAGGGTGGGGAAAAACTGTTTTTT.